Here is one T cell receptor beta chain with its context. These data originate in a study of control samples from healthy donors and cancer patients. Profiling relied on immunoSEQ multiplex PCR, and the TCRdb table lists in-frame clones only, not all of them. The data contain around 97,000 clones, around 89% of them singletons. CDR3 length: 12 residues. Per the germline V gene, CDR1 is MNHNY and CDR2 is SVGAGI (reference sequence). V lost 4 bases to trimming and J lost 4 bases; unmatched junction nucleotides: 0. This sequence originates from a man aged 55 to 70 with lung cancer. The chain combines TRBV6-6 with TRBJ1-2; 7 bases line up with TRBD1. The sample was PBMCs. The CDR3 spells CASSWDSYGYTF. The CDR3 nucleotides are TGTGCCAGCAGTTGGGACAGCTATGGCTACACCTTC.